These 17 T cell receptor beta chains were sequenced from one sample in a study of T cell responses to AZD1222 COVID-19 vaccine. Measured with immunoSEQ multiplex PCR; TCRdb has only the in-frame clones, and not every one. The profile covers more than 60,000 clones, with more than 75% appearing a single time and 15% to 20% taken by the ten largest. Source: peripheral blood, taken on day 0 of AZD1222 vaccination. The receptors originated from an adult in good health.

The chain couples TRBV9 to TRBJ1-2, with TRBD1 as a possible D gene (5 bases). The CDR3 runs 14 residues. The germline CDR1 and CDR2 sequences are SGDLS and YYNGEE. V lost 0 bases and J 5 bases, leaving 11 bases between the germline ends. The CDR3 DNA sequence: TGTGCCAGCAGCGTAGGGCAGGGCCCTTATGGCTACACCTTC. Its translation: CASSVGQGPYGYTF.

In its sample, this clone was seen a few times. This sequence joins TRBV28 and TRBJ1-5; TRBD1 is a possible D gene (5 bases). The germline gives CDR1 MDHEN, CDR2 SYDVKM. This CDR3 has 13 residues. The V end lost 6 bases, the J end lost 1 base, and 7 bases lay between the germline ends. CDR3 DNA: TGTGCCAGCAGCCGGGACAGCAATCAGCCCCAGCATTTT. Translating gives CASSRDSNQPQHF.

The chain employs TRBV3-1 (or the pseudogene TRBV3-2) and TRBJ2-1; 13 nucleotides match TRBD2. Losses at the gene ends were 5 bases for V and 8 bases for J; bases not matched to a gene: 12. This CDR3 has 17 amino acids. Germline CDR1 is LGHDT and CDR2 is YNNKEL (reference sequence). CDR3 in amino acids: CASSARTSGSARDEQFF. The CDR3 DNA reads TGTGCCAGCAGCGCCCGGACTAGCGGGAGTGCTCGCGATGAGCAGTTCTTC.

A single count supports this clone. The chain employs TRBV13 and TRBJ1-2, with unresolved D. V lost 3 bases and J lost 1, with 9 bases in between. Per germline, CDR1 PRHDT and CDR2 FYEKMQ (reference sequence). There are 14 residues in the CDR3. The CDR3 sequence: CASSLANFNYGYTF. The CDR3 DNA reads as TGTGCCAGCAGCTTGGCGAATTTTAACTATGGCTACACCTTC.

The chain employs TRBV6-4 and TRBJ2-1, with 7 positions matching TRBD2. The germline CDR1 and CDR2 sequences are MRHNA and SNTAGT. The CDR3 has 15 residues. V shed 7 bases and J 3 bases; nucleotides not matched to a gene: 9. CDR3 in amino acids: CASTPIAGGYNEQFF. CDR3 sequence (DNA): TGTGCCAGCACCCCTATAGCGGGCGGCTACAATGAGCAGTTCTTC.

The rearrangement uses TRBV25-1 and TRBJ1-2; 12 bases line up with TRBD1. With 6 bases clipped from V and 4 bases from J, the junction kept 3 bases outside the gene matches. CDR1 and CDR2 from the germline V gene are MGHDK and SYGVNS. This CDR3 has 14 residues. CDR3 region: CASRGQGAVYGYTF. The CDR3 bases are TGTGCCAGCAGGGGACAGGGGGCCGTCTATGGCTACACCTTC.

Here the CDR3 DNA reads TGTGCCACCAGTCTTGGTGGGACTGAAGCTTTCTTT. Translation gives CATSLGGTEAFF. The rearrangement uses TRBV24-1 and TRBJ1-1; D uncertain. This CDR3 spans 12 amino acids. Between the trimmed V and J ends, which lost 6 bases and 5 bases, there was a span of 9 bases. In germline, CDR1 is KGHDR, CDR2 SFDVKD.

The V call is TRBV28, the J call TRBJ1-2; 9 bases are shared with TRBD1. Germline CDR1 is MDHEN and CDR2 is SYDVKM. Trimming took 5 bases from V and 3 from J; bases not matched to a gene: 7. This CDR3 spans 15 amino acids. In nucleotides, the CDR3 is TGTGCCAGCAGTCCGGGACAGGGAGAGTACTATGGCTACACCTTC. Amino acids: CASSPGQGEYYGYTF.

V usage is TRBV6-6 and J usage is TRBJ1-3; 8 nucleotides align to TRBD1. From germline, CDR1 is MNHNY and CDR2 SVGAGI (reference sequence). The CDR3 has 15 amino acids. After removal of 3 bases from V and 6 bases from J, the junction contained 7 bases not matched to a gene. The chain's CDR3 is CASSYSTGGENTIYF. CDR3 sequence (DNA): TGTGCCAGCAGTTATTCTACAGGGGGGGAAAACACCATATATTTT.

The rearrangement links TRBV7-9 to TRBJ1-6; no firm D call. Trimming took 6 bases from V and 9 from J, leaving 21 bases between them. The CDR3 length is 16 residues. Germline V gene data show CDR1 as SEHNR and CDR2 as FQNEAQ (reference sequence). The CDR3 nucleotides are TGTGCCAGCAGAGTGTGGGTGGAAAGGACGAGTTCACCCCTCCACTTT. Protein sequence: CASRVWVERTSSPLHF.

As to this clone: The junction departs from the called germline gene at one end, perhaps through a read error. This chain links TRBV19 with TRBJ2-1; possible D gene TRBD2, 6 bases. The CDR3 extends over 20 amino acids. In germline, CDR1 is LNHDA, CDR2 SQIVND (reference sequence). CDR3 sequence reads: CASSIYPPLSRGLSSNEQFF. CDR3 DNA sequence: TGTGCCAGTAGTATATATCCCCCCCTCTCACGCGGACTATCCTCCAATGAGCAGTTCTTC.

Here the CDR3 DNA reads TGTGCCAGCAGTGAAAGGGACAGCTATAATTCACCCCTCCACTTT. Translation: CASSERDSYNSPLHF. V is TRBV6-1 and J is TRBJ1-6; 7 bases align to TRBD1. The CDR3 has 15 amino acids. The germline gives CDR1 MNHNS, CDR2 SASEGT. Losses at the gene ends were 2 bases for V and 3 bases for J; bases not matched to a gene: 1.

DNA of the CDR3: TGTGCCAGCAGCGCCTCCTGGCGGGGGGGCGAGGAGACCCAGTACTTC. Translating it yields CASSASWRGGEETQYF. The V call is TRBV4-2, the J call TRBJ2-5; TRBD2 agrees at 9 bases. The CDR3 extends over 16 amino acids. The junction had 12 bases not matched to a gene; V was cut back by 5 bases and J by 5 bases. Germline V gene sequence: CDR1 LGHNA, CDR2 YNFKEQ.

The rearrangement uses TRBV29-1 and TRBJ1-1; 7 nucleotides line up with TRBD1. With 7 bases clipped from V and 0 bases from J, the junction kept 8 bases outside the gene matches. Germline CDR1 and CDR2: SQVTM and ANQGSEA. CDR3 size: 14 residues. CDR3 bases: TGCAGCGCCGACCAGACAGGGTTGAACACTGAAGCTTTCTTT. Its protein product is CSADQTGLNTEAFF.

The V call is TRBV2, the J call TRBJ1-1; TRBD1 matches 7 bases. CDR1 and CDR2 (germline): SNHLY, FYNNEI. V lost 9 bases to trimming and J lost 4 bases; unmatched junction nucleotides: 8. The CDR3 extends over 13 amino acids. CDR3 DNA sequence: TGTGCCAGAGGCGGGCAGGGGGGCACTGAAGCTTTCTTT. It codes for CARGGQGGTEAFF.

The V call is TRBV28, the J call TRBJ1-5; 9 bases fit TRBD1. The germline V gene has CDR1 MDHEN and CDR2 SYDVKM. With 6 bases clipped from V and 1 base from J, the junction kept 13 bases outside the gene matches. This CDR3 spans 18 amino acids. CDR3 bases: TGTGCCAGCAGCCACGGGACAGGGACACTTTGGAGCAATCAGCCCCAGCATTTT. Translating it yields CASSHGTGTLWSNQPQHF.

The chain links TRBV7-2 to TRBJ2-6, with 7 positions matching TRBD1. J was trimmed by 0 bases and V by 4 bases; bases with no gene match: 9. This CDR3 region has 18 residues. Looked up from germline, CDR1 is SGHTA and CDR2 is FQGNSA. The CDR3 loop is CASSYRDSLLSGANVLTF. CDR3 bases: TGTGCCAGCAGCTACCGGGACAGTCTCCTCTCTGGGGCCAACGTCCTGACTTTC.